Listed here are 26 T cell receptor beta chains from one sample, sequenced in a study of vaccination and CD4 T cells after COVID-19. The treatment denotes: roughly 11-day PBMC culture with coronavirus spike peptide pools or control peptides (ViraFEST assay). These receptors have no identified antigens. Scientists ran DNA taken from cultured CD4+ T cells through the Oncomine TCR Beta short-read assay for sequencing. Using its own MiXCR run on the PCR reads, TCRdb lists one record per CDR3 protein. Among more than 15,000 distinct CDR3 sequences, 54% were seen once, and the ten largest hold 30% to 35%. The sequencing used cultured CD4+ T cells from blood, collected after SARS-CoV-2 vaccination. The receptors originated from a human donor with COVID-19.

This clonotype appeared a few times. The chain uses TRBV11-1 and TRBJ1-1; D is ambiguous. V lost 1 base to trimming and J lost 0 bases, with 12 bases between them. Looked up from germline, CDR1 is SGHAT and CDR2 is FQDESV (reference sequence). The CDR3 is 16 residues long. DNA of the CDR3: TGTGCCAGCAGCTTAGATGGCGGACGGATGAACACTGAAGCTTTCTTT. Its translation is CASSLDGGRMNTEAFF.

V gene TRBV12-3 or TRBV12-4 combines with J gene TRBJ1-1, with 10 bases lining up with TRBD1. V dropped 4 bases and J dropped 1; count of bases not matched to a gene: 3. The CDR3 runs to 15 residues. CDR3 sequence reads: CASSSRDRGNTEAFF. The CDR3 DNA sequence: TGTGCCAGCAGTTCAAGGGACAGGGGGAACACTGAAGCTTTCTTT.

This clonotype has only a few counts. This sequence joins TRBV18 and TRBJ1-5; 8 bases align to TRBD1. Germline V CDR1 and CDR2: KGHSH, LQKENI. Trimming cost V 3 bases and J 2 bases; bases outside gene matches: 3. This CDR3 has 15 amino acids. CDR3 DNA sequence: TGTGCCAGCTCACCCGACAGGGGCGGCAATCAGCCCCAGCATTTT. As protein: CASSPDRGGNQPQHF.

The chain uses TRBV6-1 and TRBJ1-1, with a tentative D call TRBD1 (6 bases). V gave up 10 bases and J gave up 1 base, with 13 bases separating them. The germline gives CDR1 MNHNS, CDR2 SASEGT. The CDR3 totals 13 residues. CDR3 coding DNA: TGTGCCACCACCGGACAGCCGAACACTGAAGCTTTCTTT. Translation gives CATTGQPNTEAFF.

This chain links TRBV7-2 with TRBJ2-3; D is perhaps TRBD1 or TRBD2 (6 bases each). Germline V lookup: CDR1 SGHTA, CDR2 FQGNSA. The CDR3 has 15 residues. V was clipped by 5 bases and J by 0 bases, with 12 bases between them. The CDR3 spells CASSRGTTSTDTQYF. For the CDR3, the DNA is TGTGCCAGCAGCCGCGGGACAACTAGCACAGATACGCAGTATTTT.

This clonotype has only a few counts. The V gene is TRBV20-1, the J gene TRBJ1-2; TRBD1 matches 9 bases. CDR1 and CDR2 (germline): DFQATT, SNEGSKA (reference sequence). Losses at the gene ends were 1 base for V and 0 bases for J; bases not matched to a gene: 6. The CDR3 is made up of 16 amino acids. The CDR3 is CSARVSRDRANYGYTF. The DNA of the CDR3 is TGCAGTGCTAGAGTCTCCCGGGACAGGGCTAACTATGGCTACACCTTC.

Comments on this clonotype: At one of its ends the junction is not consistent with the germline gene, which may arise from a read error. The chain combines TRBV2 with TRBJ2-5; D possibly corresponds to TRBD2 (6 bases). This CDR3 is built from 14 residues. CDR1 is SNHLY, CDR2 FYNNEI, per germline. CDR3 in amino acids: CASRMDRGGETQYF. In DNA form, the CDR3 reads TGCGCCAGCAGGATGGATCGGGGAGGAGAGACCCAGTACTTC. The complete variable domain, with remaining parts taken from reference TRBV2 and TRBJ2-5, reads EPEVTQTPSHQVTQMGQEVILRCVPISNHLYFYWYRQILGQKVEFLVSFYNNEISEKSEIFDDQFSVERPDGSNFTLKIRSTKLEDSAMYFCASRMDRGGETQYFGPGTRLLVL.

The rearrangement uses TRBV7-2 and TRBJ1-5; 7 positions match TRBD1. V shed 3 bases and J 3 bases; nucleotides not matched to a gene: 5. The CDR3 sequence is 15 residues long. Germline-derived CDR1 and CDR2 are SGHTA and FQGNSA. CDR3 nucleotides: TGTGCCAGCAGCTTCCGAGGGGGCCCCAATCAGCCCCAGCATTTT. Translating gives CASSFRGGPNQPQHF.

The chain recombines TRBV7-2 with TRBJ2-6, with D uncertain. Germline loops: CDR1 SGHTA, CDR2 FQGNSA. Trimming cost V 0 bases and J 3 bases, with 0 bases left between them. This CDR3 has 13 amino acids. CDR3 region: CASSLAGANVLTF. The DNA for the CDR3 is TGTGCCAGCAGCTTAGCTGGGGCCAACGTCCTGACTTTC.

The chain is built from TRBV11-3 and TRBJ2-5; 8 bases match TRBD2. J was trimmed by 6 bases and V by 1 base; bases with no gene match: 7. The length of the CDR3 is 15 residues. Germline CDR1 SGHNT, CDR2 YENEEA. The CDR3 protein is CASSLGRGVWKTQYF. In nucleotides, the CDR3 is TGTGCCAGCAGCTTAGGGCGGGGGGTCTGGAAGACCCAGTACTTC.

This clonotype showed up just a few times. V usage is TRBV6-1 and J usage is TRBJ1-2; 10 bases are shared with TRBD1. This CDR3 region has 14 residues. The V gene end was trimmed by 6 bases and the J gene end by 5 bases; junction bases not matched to a gene: 6. Germline V gives CDR1 MNHNS, CDR2 SASEGT. CDR3 region: CASSVTGGEYGYTF. The DNA for the CDR3 is TGTGCCAGCAGCGTGACAGGGGGCGAGTATGGCTACACCTTC.

V usage is TRBV6-1 and J usage is TRBJ1-2; D is undetermined. The germline V gene encodes CDR1 MNHNS and CDR2 SASEGT. The ends were cut back, 7 bases at V and 8 bases at J, with 20 bases in the middle. The CDR3 is 14 amino acids. The CDR3 spells CASTRLAASGGYTF. DNA for the CDR3: TGTGCCAGCACTAGGTTGGCGGCCAGTGGGGGCTACACCTTC.

The table lists this clonotype with a few counts. The V call is TRBV4-2, the J call TRBJ1-5; 9 bases map to TRBD1. V lost 5 bases to trimming and J lost 6 bases; unmatched junction nucleotides: 8. The CDR3 consists of 15 residues. Germline V lookup: CDR1 LGHNA, CDR2 YNFKEQ. CDR3 sequence reads: CASSNPGQGGQPQHF. CDR3 in DNA: TGTGCCAGCAGCAATCCGGGACAGGGAGGTCAGCCCCAGCATTTT.

This clonotype was detected a few times. For the CDR3, the DNA is TGCAGTGCCCCGAGGGGTTTAGGGTCCGAGACCCAGTACTTC. Translating it yields CSAPRGLGSETQYF. The rearrangement uses TRBV20-1 and TRBJ2-5; D might be TRBD1 or TRBD2, each matching 5 bases. Germline lookup yields CDR1 DFQATT and CDR2 SNEGSKA (reference sequence). The CDR3 sequence is 14 residues long. The V end was cut by 6 bases, the J end by 5 bases, with 19 bases between.

This chain joins TRBV20-1 and TRBJ2-5, with D possibly matching TRBD2 (6 bases). Trimming stripped 3 bases from V and 5 bases from J, with 22 bases between. Germline V CDR1 and CDR2: DFQATT, SNEGSKA (reference sequence). The CDR3 runs to 16 residues. The CDR3 nucleotides read TGCAGTGCTAGTGAGTCGAAAGCACCTGGGGGGGAGACCCAGTACTTC. Translating it yields CSASESKAPGGETQYF.

This clonotype was recorded a few times. The V and J genes are TRBV30 and TRBJ1-1, with no clear D. Germline CDR1 and CDR2: GTSNPN and SVGIG (reference sequence). The length of the CDR3 is 11 residues. V was clipped by 0 bases and J by 8 bases, with 7 bases between them. The CDR3 DNA sequence: TGTGCCTGGAGTGTACAAAGGGAAGCTTTCTTT. As protein: CAWSVQREAFF.

This clonotype was seen a few times. The chain carries TRBV15 and TRBJ1-6, with D unclear. Looked up from germline, CDR1 is LNHNV and CDR2 is YYDKDF (reference sequence). V was trimmed by 1 base and J by 8 bases, leaving 12 bases between them. This CDR3 is built from 15 residues. The CDR3: CATSRVRETHSPLHF. CDR3 nucleotides: TGTGCCACCAGCAGAGTGAGGGAAACTCATTCACCCCTCCACTTT. Full variable domain (missing parts from reference TRBV15 and TRBJ1-6): DAMVIQNPRYQVTQFGKPVTLSCSQTLNHNVMYWYQQKSSQAPKLLFHYYDKDFNNEADTPDNFQSRRPNTSFCFLDIRSPGLGDTAMYLCATSRVRETHSPLHFGNGTRLTVT.

The rearrangement joins TRBV5-4 to TRBJ1-5; 8 nucleotides line up with TRBD1. CDR3 length: 14 amino acids. J gave up 4 bases and V 3 bases, and 3 bases lay outside the gene matches. Germline CDR1 and CDR2: SGHNT and YYREEE (reference sequence). In nucleotides, the CDR3 is TGTGCCAGCAGCTCCGGACAGGGTAATCAGCCCCAGCATTTT. As protein: CASSSGQGNQPQHF.

This chain joins TRBV7-3 and TRBJ2-5; 8 bases align to TRBD2. Per germline, CDR1 SGHTA and CDR2 FQGTGA. The J segment lost 3 bases and the V segment lost 1 base, leaving 7 bases of the junction unmatched. There are 16 residues in the CDR3. CDR3 DNA: TGTGCCAGCAGCTTAAGTTTGGGAGCGGGGGAAGAGACCCAGTACTTC. It codes for CASSLSLGAGEETQYF.

The chain recombines TRBV7-2 with TRBJ2-1, with D maybe TRBD1 (5 bases). Trimming removed 0 bases at V and 9 bases at J, with 21 bases between. The CDR3 is made up of 17 amino acids. The germline V gene encodes CDR1 SGHTA and CDR2 FQGNSA. The CDR3 nucleotides read TGTGCCAGCAGCTTAGCCCCCCAGGGTTCGAGTTGGGTTGAGCAGTTCTTC. It yields the protein CASSLAPQGSSWVEQFF.

J is TRBJ1-6 and V is TRBV6-1; TRBD1 is a possible D gene (6 bases). V lost 6 bases and J 7 bases, leaving 19 bases between the germline ends. The V gene's germline CDR1 is MNHNS and CDR2 SASEGT. The CDR3 is made up of 16 amino acids. The CDR3: CASSPTGGLGNSPLHF. For the CDR3, the DNA is TGTGCCAGCAGCCCCACGGGGGGCCTTGGGAATTCACCCCTCCACTTT.

This clonotype turned up a few times. The chain carries TRBV7-2 and TRBJ2-3; D not resolved. Trimming took 1 base from V and 2 from J, leaving 10 bases between them. The CDR3 extends over 15 amino acids. Germline CDR1 SGHTA, CDR2 FQGNSA. The CDR3 DNA is TGTGCCAGCAGCTTAGAGATCGGATACACAGATACGCAGTATTTT. Translating gives CASSLEIGYTDTQYF.

The genes are TRBV19 and TRBJ1-6; D remains unclear. This CDR3 comprises 15 residues. From germline, CDR1 is LNHDA and CDR2 SQIVND (reference sequence). The ends were cut back, 6 bases at V and 0 bases at J, with 9 bases in the middle. Here the CDR3 reads CASSPGSSYNSPLHF. The DNA of the CDR3 is TGTGCCAGTAGCCCGGGCAGCTCCTATAATTCACCCCTCCACTTT.

The sample holds a few counts of this clonotype. The genes are TRBV7-6 and TRBJ2-2; the D gene is possibly TRBD2 (6 bases). This CDR3 has 16 residues. Trimming took 1 base from V and 1 from J, leaving 10 bases between them. CDR1 is SGHVS and CDR2 is FNYEAQ in the germline V gene. CDR3 coding DNA: TGTGCCAGCAGCTTAGTGGGGGGATGGAACACCGGGGAGCTGTTTTTT. Its protein is CASSLVGGWNTGELFF.

This clonotype showed up just a few times. The J gene is TRBJ1-5, the V gene TRBV11-2, with 8 bases aligning to TRBD1. CDR1 and CDR2 from the germline V gene are SGHAT and FQNNGV. V was pared by 5 bases and J by 1 base, with 7 bases of the junction left unmatched. This CDR3 has 16 amino acids. The CDR3 nucleotides are TGTGCCAGCAGCCTCGGACAGGGCGGGAGCAATCAGCCCCAGCATTTT. Residues: CASSLGQGGSNQPQHF.

In its sample, this clonotype was seen a few times. The chain links TRBV12-3 or TRBV12-4 to TRBJ2-5; D is possibly TRBD1 or TRBD2 (6 bases each). This CDR3 region has 14 residues. V shed 3 bases and J shed 2 bases, with 10 bases lying between them. The CDR3 DNA reads TGTGCCAGCAGTTTGGGGGCGGGGCAAGAGACCCAGTACTTC. It encodes CASSLGAGQETQYF.